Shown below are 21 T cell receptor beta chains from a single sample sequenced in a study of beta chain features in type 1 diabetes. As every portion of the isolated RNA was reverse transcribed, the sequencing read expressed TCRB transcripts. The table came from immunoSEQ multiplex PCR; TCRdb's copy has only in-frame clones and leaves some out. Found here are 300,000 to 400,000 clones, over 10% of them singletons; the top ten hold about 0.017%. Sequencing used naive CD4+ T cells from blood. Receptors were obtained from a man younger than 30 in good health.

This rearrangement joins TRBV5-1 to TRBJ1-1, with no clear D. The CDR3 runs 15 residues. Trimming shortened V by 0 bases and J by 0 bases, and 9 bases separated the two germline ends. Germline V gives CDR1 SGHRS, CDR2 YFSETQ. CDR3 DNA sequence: TGCGCCAGCAGCTTGGGGGCAACGGTGAACACTGAAGCTTTCTTT. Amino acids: CASSLGATVNTEAFF.

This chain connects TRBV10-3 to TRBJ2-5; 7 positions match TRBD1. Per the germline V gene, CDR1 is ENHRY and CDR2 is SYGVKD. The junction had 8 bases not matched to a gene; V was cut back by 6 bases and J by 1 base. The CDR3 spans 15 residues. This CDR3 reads CAIRSTGNPQETQYF. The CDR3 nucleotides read TGTGCCATCAGATCGACAGGGAATCCCCAAGAGACCCAGTACTTC.

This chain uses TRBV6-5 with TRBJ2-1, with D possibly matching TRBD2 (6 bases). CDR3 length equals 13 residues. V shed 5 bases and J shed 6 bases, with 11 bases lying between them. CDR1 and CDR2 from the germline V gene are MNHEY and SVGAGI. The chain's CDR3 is CASSPGLFNEQFF. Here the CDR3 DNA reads TGTGCCAGCAGTCCGGGACTCTTCAATGAGCAGTTCTTC.

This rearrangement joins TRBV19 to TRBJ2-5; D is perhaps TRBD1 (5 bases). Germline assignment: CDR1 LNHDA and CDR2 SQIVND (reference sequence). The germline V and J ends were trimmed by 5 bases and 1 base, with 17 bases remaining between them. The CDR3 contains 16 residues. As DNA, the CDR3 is TGTGCCAGTAGTTCTGGACAAGCACACCTCCAAGAGACCCAGTACTTC. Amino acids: CASSSGQAHLQETQYF.

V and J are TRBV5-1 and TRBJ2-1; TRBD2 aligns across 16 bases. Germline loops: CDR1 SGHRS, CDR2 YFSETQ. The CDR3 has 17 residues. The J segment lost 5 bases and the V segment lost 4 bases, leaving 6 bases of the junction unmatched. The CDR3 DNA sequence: TGCGCCAGCAGCCAAGGGACTAGCGGGGGGGCAAACAATGAGCAGTTCTTC. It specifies CASSQGTSGGANNEQFF.

This CDR3 reads CAWSGRAGTYEQYF. Written as DNA, the CDR3 is TGTGCCTGGAGTGGTCGAGCGGGAACCTACGAGCAGTACTTC. The J gene is TRBJ2-7, the V gene TRBV30, with 7 bases aligning to TRBD2. Germline CDR1 is GTSNPN and CDR2 is SVGIG (reference sequence). The CDR3 is 14 amino acids. Trimming took 1 base from V and 2 from J; bases not matched to a gene: 5.

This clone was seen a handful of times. The CDR3 nucleotides are TGTGCCAGCTCACCTCGGACTAGCGGGGGTTATGCAGATACGCAGTATTTT. It yields the protein CASSPRTSGGYADTQYF. The chain has TRBV18 and TRBJ2-3; 13 nucleotides line up with TRBD2. Germline CDR1 is KGHSH and CDR2 is LQKENI. J gave up 4 bases and V 3 bases, and 7 bases lay outside the gene matches. CDR3 length: 17 amino acids.

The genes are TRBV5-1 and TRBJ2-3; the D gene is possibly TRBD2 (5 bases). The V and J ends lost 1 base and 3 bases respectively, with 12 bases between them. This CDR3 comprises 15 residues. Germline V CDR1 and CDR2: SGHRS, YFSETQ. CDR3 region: CASSLTSGVTDTQYF. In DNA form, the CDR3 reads TGCGCCAGCAGCTTGACCAGCGGTGTGACAGATACGCAGTATTTT.

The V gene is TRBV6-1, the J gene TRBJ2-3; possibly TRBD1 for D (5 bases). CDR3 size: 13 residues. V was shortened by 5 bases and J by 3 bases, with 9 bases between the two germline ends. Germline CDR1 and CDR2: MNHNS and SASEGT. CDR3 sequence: CASSLRGTDTQYF. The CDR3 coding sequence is TGTGCCAGCAGTCTAAGGGGAACAGATACGCAGTATTTT.

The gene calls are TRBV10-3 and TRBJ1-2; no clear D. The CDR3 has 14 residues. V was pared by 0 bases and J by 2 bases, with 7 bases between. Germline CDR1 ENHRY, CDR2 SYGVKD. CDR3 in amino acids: CAISESSGNYGYTF. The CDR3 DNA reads TGTGCCATCAGTGAGTCATCCGGGAACTATGGCTACACCTTC.

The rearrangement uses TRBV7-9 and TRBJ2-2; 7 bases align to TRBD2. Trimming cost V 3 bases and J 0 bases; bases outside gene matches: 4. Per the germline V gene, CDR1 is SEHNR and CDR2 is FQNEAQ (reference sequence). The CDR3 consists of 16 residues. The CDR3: CASSLLGLANTGELFF. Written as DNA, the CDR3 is TGTGCCAGCAGCTTGTTAGGACTAGCGAACACCGGGGAGCTGTTTTTT.

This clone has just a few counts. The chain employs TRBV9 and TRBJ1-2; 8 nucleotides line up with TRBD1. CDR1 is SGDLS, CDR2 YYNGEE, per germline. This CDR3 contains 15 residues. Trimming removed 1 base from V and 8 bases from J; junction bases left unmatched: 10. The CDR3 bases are TGTGCCAGCAGCGTACAGACAGGGGCCGGGCGAGGCTACACCTTC. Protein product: CASSVQTGAGRGYTF.

In DNA, the CDR3 is TGTGCCAGCAGTTTATCCCCCAATACGCAGTATTTT. It encodes CASSLSPNTQYF. The chain is built from TRBV28 and TRBJ2-3, with D uncertain. Trimming removed 1 base from V and 7 bases from J, with 6 bases in between. This CDR3 comprises 12 residues. The germline CDR1 and CDR2 sequences are MDHEN and SYDVKM.

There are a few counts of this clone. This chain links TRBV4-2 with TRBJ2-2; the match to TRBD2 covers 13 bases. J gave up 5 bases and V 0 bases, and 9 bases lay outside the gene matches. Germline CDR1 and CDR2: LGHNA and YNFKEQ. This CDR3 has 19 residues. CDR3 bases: TGTGCCAGCAGCCAAGAGCCAACTAGCGGGAGGGCCGGAACCGGGGAGCTGTTTTTT. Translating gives CASSQEPTSGRAGTGELFF.

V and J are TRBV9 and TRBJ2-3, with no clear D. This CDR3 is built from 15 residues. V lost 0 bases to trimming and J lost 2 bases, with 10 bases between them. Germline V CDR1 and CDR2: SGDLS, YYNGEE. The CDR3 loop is CASSVGTAYTDTQYF. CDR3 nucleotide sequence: TGTGCCAGCAGCGTAGGAACAGCCTACACAGATACGCAGTATTTT.

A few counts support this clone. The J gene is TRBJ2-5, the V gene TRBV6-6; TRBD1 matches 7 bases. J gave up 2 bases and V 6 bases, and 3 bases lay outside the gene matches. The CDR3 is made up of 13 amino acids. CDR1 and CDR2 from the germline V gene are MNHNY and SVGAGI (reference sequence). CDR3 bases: TGTGCCAGCAGCGGGACAGAGCAAGAGACCCAGTACTTC. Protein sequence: CASSGTEQETQYF.

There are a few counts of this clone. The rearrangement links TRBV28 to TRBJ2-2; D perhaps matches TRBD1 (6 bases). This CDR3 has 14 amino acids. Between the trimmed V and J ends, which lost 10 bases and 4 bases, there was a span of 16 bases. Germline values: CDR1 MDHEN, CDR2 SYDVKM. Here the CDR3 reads CAIPSHRATGELFF. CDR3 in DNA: TGTGCCATTCCGAGCCACAGGGCCACCGGGGAGCTGTTTTTT.

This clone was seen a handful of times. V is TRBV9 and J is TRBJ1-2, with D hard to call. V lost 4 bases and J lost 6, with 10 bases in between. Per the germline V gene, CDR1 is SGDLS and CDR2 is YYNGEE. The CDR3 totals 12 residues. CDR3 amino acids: CASSPGVDGYTF. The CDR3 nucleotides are TGTGCCAGCAGCCCCGGGGTTGATGGCTACACCTTC.

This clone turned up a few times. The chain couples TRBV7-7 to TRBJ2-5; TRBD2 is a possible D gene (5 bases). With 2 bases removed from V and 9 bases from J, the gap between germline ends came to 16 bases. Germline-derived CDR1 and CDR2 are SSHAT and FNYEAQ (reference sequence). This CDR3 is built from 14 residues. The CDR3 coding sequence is TGTGCCAGCAGCTTAAACGCGGTACACGGGGCCCAGTACTTC. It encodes CASSLNAVHGAQYF.

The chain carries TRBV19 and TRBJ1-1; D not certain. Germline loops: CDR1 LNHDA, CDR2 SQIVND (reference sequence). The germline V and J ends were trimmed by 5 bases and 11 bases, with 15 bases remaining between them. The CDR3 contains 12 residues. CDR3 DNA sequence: TGTGCCAGTAGTTCCCTGACAAGTGAGGCTTTCTTT. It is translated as CASSSLTSEAFF.

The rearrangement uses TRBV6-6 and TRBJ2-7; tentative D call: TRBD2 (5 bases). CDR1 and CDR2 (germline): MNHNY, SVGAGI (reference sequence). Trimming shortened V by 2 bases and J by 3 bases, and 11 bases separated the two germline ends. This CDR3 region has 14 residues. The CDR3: CASSYQRQYYEQYF. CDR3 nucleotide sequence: TGTGCCAGCAGTTACCAGCGGCAGTACTACGAGCAGTACTTC.